This TCR beta chain emerged from a study of blood T cell repertoires in COVID-19. Study overall: Samples came from the United States, Italy and Spain, spanning acute and convalescent COVID-19. The cDNA or gDNA used as material had been derived from T cells, B-cell-depleted T cells, or PBMCs.

Per the study methods: Reference gene primer amplification gave estimated nucleated cell counts. Libraries were prepared by immunoSEQ multiplex PCR; TCRdb keeps only in-frame clonotypes and omits some of them. That table furnishes V, J and clone size, whereas the DNA furnished D and trimming. The sample lists 280,000 or so clones, approximately 89% occurring once. CDR1 and CDR2 (germline): SQVTM, ANQGSEA. Trimming cost V 4 bases and J 5 bases, with 17 bases left between them. The CDR3 sequence is 14 residues long. Sequencing used peripheral blood. V is TRBV29-1 and J is TRBJ1-2; tentative D call: TRBD1 (5 bases). This clonotype originated in a woman aged 25 to 39 who had recovered from COVID-19. The CDR3 spells CSVVFGGVEYGYTF. The CDR3 nucleotides are TGCAGCGTTGTGTTCGGAGGGGTAGAATATGGCTACACCTTC.